This paragraph covers one T cell receptor (beta chain) sequence. The CDR3 contains 11 residues. V lost 8 bases, J lost 8 bases, and 10 bases lay in between. CDR1 and CDR2 (germline): SGHAT, FQNNGV. This sample was taken from a study of control samples from healthy donors and cancer patients. The method was immunoSEQ multiplex PCR; TCRdb's version includes in-frame clones alone and lacks a portion of them. There are 99,000 or so clones in the sample; approximately 83% occur only once, and roughly 13% lies in the top ten. The receptor's source is a woman aged 50 to 65 in good health. The sample taken for sequencing was blood. J is TRBJ2-1 and V is TRBV11-2, with a weak D call TRBD2 (5 bases). The CDR3 is CASRLAYEQFF. The DNA for the CDR3 is TGTGCCAGCCGGCTAGCCTATGAGCAGTTCTTC.